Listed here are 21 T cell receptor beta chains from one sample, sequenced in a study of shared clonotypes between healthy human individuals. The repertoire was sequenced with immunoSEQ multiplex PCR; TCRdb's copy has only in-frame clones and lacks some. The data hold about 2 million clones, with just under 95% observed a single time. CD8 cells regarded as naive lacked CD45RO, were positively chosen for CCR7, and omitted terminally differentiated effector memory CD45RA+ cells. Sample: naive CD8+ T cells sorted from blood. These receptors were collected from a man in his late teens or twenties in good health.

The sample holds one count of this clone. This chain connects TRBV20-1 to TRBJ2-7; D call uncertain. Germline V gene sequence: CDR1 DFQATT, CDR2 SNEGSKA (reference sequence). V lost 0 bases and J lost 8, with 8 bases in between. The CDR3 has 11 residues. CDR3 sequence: CSARDGAQQYF. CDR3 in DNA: TGCAGTGCTAGAGATGGAGCACAGCAGTACTTC.

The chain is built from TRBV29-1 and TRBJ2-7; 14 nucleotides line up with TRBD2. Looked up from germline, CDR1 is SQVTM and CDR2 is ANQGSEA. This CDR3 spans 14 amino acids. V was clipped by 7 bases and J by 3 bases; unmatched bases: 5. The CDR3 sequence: CSAWGLAGVYEQYF. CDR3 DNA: TGCAGCGCATGGGGACTAGCGGGAGTCTACGAGCAGTACTTC.

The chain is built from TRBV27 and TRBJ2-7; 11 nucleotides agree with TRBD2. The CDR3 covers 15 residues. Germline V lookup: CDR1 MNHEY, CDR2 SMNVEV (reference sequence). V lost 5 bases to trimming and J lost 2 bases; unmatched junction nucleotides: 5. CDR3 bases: TGTGCCAGCAGTCCACTAGCGGGGGCCACCTACGAGCAGTACTTC. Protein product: CASSPLAGATYEQYF.

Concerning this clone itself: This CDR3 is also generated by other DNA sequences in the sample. The CDR3 loop is CSVEERGDSYNEQFF. DNA of the CDR3: TGCAGCGTTGAAGAACGGGGGGACTCCTACAATGAGCAGTTCTTC. This chain uses TRBV29-1 with TRBJ2-1; TRBD2 matches at 7 bases. Germline values: CDR1 SQVTM, CDR2 ANQGSEA. Trimming took 0 bases from V and 0 from J; bases not matched to a gene: 2. The CDR3 consists of 15 residues.

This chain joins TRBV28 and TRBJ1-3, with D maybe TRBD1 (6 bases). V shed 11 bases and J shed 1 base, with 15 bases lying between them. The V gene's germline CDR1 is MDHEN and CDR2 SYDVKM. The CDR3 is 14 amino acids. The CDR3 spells CAASGQGSGNTIYF. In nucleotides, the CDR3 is TGTGCCGCGAGCGGGCAGGGGTCTGGAAACACCATATATTTT.

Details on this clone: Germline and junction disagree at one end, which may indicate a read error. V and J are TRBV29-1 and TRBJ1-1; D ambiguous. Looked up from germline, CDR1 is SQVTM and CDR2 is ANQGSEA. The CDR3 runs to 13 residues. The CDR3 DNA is TGCAGCGTTAAAGAGGGATTGAACACTGAAGCTTTCTTT. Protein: CSVKEGLNTEAFF.

The CDR3 nucleotides are TGTGCCAGCAGCTTATCCCCTCTCACAGATACGCAGTATTTT. Translated: CASSLSPLTDTQYF. This rearrangement joins TRBV7-9 to TRBJ2-3; D call uncertain. CDR1 and CDR2 from the germline V gene are SEHNR and FQNEAQ (reference sequence). This CDR3 is 14 amino acids long. The ends were cut back, 2 bases at V and 2 bases at J, with 8 bases in the middle.

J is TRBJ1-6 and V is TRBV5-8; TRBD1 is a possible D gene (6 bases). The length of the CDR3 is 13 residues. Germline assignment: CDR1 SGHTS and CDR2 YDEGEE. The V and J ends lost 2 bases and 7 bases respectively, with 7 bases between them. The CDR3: CASSFQGNSPLHF. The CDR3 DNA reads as TGTGCCAGCAGCTTCCAGGGGAATTCACCCCTCCACTTT.

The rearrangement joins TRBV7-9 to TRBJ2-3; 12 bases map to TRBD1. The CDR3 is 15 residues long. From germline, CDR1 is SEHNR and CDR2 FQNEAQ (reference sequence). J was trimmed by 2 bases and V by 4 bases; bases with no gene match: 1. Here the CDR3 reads CASSSGQGATDTQYF. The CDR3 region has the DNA TGTGCCAGCAGCTCGGGACAGGGGGCCACAGATACGCAGTATTTT.

Written as DNA, the CDR3 is TGTGCCAGCAGCGAACTAGAAGCGGGCTACACCTTC. Its translation is CASSELEAGYTF. The chain has TRBV9 and TRBJ1-2; no clear D gene. The V end lost 3 bases, the J end lost 8 bases, and 11 bases lay between the germline ends. Looked up from germline, CDR1 is SGDLS and CDR2 is YYNGEE. CDR3 size: 12 residues.

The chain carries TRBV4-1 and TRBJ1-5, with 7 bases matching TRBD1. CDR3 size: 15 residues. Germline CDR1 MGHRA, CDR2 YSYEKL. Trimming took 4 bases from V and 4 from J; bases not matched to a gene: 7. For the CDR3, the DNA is TGCGCCAGCAGCCTAATAGGGGACAGTAATCAGCCCCAGCATTTT. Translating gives CASSLIGDSNQPQHF.

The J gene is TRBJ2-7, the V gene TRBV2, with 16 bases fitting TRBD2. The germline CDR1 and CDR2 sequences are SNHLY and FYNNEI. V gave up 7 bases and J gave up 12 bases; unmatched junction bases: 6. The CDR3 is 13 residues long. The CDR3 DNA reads TGTGCCAGCATCCCGGGACTAGCGGGGGGGCCGTACTTC. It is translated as CASIPGLAGGPYF. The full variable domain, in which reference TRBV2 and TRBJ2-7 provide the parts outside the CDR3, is EPEVTQTPSHQVTQMGQEVILRCVPISNHLYFYWYRQILGQKVEFLVSFYNNEISEKSEIFDDQFSVERPDGSNFTLKIRSTKLEDSAMYFCASIPGLAGGPYFGPGTRLTVT.

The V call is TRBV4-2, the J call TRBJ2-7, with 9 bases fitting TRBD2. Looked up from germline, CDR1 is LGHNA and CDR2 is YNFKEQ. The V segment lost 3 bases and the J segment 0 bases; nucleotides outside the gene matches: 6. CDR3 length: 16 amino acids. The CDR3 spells CASSQDRLADSYEQYF. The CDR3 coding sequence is TGTGCCAGCAGCCAGGACAGACTAGCGGACTCCTACGAGCAGTACTTC.

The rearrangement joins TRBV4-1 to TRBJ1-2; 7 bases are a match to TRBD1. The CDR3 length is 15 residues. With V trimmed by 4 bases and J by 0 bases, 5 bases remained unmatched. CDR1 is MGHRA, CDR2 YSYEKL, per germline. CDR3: CASSPGGTANYGYTF. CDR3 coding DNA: TGCGCCAGCAGCCCCGGAGGGACAGCTAACTATGGCTACACCTTC.

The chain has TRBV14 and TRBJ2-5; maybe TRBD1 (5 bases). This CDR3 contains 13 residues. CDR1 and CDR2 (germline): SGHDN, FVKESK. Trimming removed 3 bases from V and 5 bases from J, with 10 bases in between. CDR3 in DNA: TGTGCCAGCAGCCAGTGGGGCTGGGAGACCCAGTACTTC. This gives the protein CASSQWGWETQYF.

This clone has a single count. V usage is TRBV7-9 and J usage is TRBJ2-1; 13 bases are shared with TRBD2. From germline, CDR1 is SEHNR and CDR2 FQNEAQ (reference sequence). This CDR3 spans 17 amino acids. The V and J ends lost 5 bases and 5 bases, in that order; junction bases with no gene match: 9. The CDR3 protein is CASSPTPGLAGDNEQFF. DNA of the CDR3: TGTGCCAGCAGCCCCACCCCTGGACTAGCGGGAGACAATGAGCAGTTCTTC. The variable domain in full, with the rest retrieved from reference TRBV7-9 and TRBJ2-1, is DTGVSQNPRHKITKRGQNVTFRCDPISEHNRLYWYRQTLGQGPEFLTYFQNEAQLEKSRLLSDRFSAERPKGSFSTLEIQRTEQGDSAMYLCASSPTPGLAGDNEQFFGPGTRLTVL.

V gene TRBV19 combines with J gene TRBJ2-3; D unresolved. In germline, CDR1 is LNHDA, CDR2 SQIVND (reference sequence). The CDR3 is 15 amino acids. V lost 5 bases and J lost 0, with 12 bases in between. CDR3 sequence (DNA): TGTGCCAGTAGTCTCAGGAAACAGAGCACAGATACGCAGTATTTT. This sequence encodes CASSLRKQSTDTQYF.

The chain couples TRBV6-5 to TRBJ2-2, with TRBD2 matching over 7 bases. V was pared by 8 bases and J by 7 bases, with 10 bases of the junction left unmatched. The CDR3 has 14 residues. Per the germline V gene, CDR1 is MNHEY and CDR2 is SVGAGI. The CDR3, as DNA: TGTGCCAGCCGGGGAGGGGAGAGAATCGGGGAGCTGTTTTTT. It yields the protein CASRGGERIGELFF.

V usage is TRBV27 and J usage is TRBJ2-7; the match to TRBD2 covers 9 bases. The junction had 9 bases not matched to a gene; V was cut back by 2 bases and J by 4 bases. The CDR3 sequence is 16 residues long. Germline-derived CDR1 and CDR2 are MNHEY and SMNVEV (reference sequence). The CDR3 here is CASSLVGFAGGYEQYF. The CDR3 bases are TGTGCCAGCAGTTTAGTGGGTTTTGCGGGGGGGTACGAGCAGTACTTC.

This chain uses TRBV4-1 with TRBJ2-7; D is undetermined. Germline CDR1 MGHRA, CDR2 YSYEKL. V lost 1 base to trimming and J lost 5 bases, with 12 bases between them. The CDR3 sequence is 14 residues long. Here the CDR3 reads CASSQVLGYDEQYF. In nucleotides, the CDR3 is TGCGCCAGCAGCCAAGTTCTGGGTTATGACGAGCAGTACTTC.

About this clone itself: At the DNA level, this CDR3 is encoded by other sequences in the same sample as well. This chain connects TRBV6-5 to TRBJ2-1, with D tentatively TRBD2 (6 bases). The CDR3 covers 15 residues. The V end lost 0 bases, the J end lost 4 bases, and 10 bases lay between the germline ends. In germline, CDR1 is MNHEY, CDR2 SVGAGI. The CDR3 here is CASSYSAEGYNEQFF. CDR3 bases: TGTGCCAGCAGTTACTCGGCGGAGGGGTACAATGAGCAGTTCTTC.